This TCR beta chain was observed in a study of blood T cell repertoires in COVID-19. Those enrolled, adults aged roughly 18 to 95 years, came from about two dozen US areas. Cohort allocation depended upon clinical history that participants reported. Resolution of symptoms, clearance, or two negative PCRs was present in recovered Cohort 3 donors. Germline assignment: CDR1 KGHSH and CDR2 LQKENI. The CDR3 consists of 17 residues. V dropped 5 bases and J dropped 0 bases, with 14 bases sitting between them. Sequencing used immunoSEQ multiplex PCR; TCRdb keeps in-frame clones, though not all of them. The data hold almost 500,000 clones, with more than 85% observed a single time.

The chain links TRBV18 to TRBJ2-6, with D perhaps TRBD1 (6 bases). This clonotype was obtained from a woman aged 55-69 years who had recovered from COVID-19. Material: PBMCs or T cells enriched from blood (not recorded which). CDR3 DNA: TGTGCCAGCTCAACAGGGATTAGAAGCTCTGGGGCCAACGTCCTGACTTTC. Its protein product is CASSTGIRSSGANVLTF.